Below are 22 T cell receptor beta chains sequenced from a single sample in a study of cytomegalovirus exposure and HLA in healthy donors. The primer mix had 60 Vbeta and 13 Jbeta primers. TCRdb keeps only in-frame clones here, not all; method: immunoSEQ multiplex PCR. The sample holds 160,000 or so clones, about 80% seen once. The sample was PBMCs. The origin of the receptors is a woman aged 50 to 65 in good health and CMV-seronegative.

The V gene is TRBV5-1, the J gene TRBJ2-3, with TRBD2 as a possible D gene (5 bases). The CDR3 has 13 residues. Germline values: CDR1 SGHRS, CDR2 YFSETQ. V shed 6 bases and J shed 3 bases, with 11 bases lying between them. For the CDR3, the DNA is TGCGCCAGCAAGGCCCCGGGGACAGATACGCAGTATTTT. This encodes CASKAPGTDTQYF.

The genes are TRBV7-2 and TRBJ1-1; TRBD1 is a possible D gene (5 bases). The CDR3 totals 12 residues. The germline CDR1 and CDR2 sequences are SGHTA and FQGNSA. The V and J ends lost 8 bases and 10 bases respectively, with 17 bases between them. The CDR3 DNA reads as TGTGCCAGCGGCGGGGGGGGGAAGTTAGCTTTCTTT. Protein: CASGGGGKLAFF.

The chain's CDR3 is CASSLEGGVGNEQFF. The CDR3 coding sequence is TGTGCCAGCAGCTTAGAAGGGGGCGTGGGGAATGAGCAGTTCTTC. This chain connects TRBV7-2 to TRBJ2-1; 7 bases agree with TRBD1. After removal of 1 base from V and 7 bases from J, the junction contained 7 bases not matched to a gene. Germline-derived CDR1 and CDR2 are SGHTA and FQGNSA. There are 15 residues in the CDR3.

The chain has TRBV27 and TRBJ2-6; 7 bases are a match to TRBD2. Trimming at V came to 5 bases and at J to 0 bases, leaving 10 bases not matched to a gene. CDR1 is MNHEY and CDR2 is SMNVEV in the germline V gene (reference sequence). CDR3 length equals 18 residues. The CDR3 nucleotides are TGTGCCAGCAGTCTTTGGGGAGGGCTAAACTCTGGGGCCAACGTCCTGACTTTC. Amino acids: CASSLWGGLNSGANVLTF.

This clone was counted a single time. The rearrangement links TRBV7-8 to TRBJ1-1; no firm D call. The V and J ends lost 1 base and 3 bases respectively, with 9 bases between them. The CDR3 runs to 14 residues. Germline lookup yields CDR1 SGHVS and CDR2 FQNEAQ. CDR3 DNA sequence: TGTGCCAGCAGCTTAGATGCTCGGTACACTGAAGCTTTCTTT. This codes for CASSLDARYTEAFF.

For this clone: One end of the junction fails to match germline, which may point to a read error. The chain joins TRBV7-7 to TRBJ2-3, with D perhaps matching TRBD2 (5 bases). The CDR3 runs to 15 residues. The germline gives CDR1 SSHAT, CDR2 FNYEAQ (reference sequence). DNA for the CDR3: TGTGCTAGCAGCGCGAGACTAACAAGCACAGATACGCAGTATTTT. This encodes CASSARLTSTDTQYF.

The chain links TRBV4-1 to TRBJ2-5; D not resolved. V lost 4 bases and J lost 3, with 9 bases in between. The CDR3 covers 13 residues. The germline CDR1 and CDR2 sequences are MGHRA and YSYEKL. The CDR3 loop reads CASSPFTEETQYF. The DNA for the CDR3 is TGCGCCAGCAGCCCGTTCACAGAAGAGACCCAGTACTTC.

V and J are TRBV19 and TRBJ1-1; weak D call: TRBD1 (6 bases). Germline CDR1 and CDR2: LNHDA and SQIVND (reference sequence). The ends were cut back, 7 bases at V and 6 bases at J, with 18 bases in the middle. The CDR3 runs 14 residues. CDR3 region: CASTQGGLWAEAFF. CDR3 nucleotides: TGTGCCAGTACTCAAGGGGGTCTTTGGGCTGAAGCTTTCTTT.

This sequence joins TRBV6-1 and TRBJ2-7, with 11 positions matching TRBD1. From germline, CDR1 is MNHNS and CDR2 SASEGT. The V segment lost 2 bases and the J segment 7 bases; nucleotides outside the gene matches: 7. This CDR3 comprises 15 residues. The CDR3 DNA follows: TGTGCCAGCAGTGAACTGGGACAGGGGGTCCGGGAGCAGTACTTC. Residues: CASSELGQGVREQYF.

This chain connects TRBV27 to TRBJ2-5; D remains unclear. Germline values: CDR1 MNHEY, CDR2 SMNVEV (reference sequence). The CDR3 loop spans 14 amino acids. V lost 2 bases and J lost 3, with 10 bases in between. This chain's CDR3 is CASSLKIAEETQYF. In DNA, the CDR3 is TGTGCCAGCAGTTTAAAGATAGCAGAAGAGACCCAGTACTTC.

V usage is TRBV9 and J usage is TRBJ1-6, with 8 bases fitting TRBD1. The CDR3 contains 15 residues. The V gene end was trimmed by 4 bases and the J gene end by 5 bases; junction bases not matched to a gene: 5. CDR1 is SGDLS, CDR2 YYNGEE, per germline. CDR3 in DNA: TGTGCCAGCAGCTGGGGACAGGCACATAATTCACCCCTCCACTTT. This sequence encodes CASSWGQAHNSPLHF.

This clone appeared a few times. The chain uses TRBV7-2 and TRBJ2-6; D ambiguous. With 1 base removed from V and 0 bases from J, the gap between germline ends came to 4 bases. CDR1 and CDR2 from the germline V gene are SGHTA and FQGNSA. This CDR3 is 15 amino acids long. This chain's CDR3 is CASSLESSGANVLTF. The CDR3 DNA follows: TGTGCCAGCAGCTTAGAGAGCTCTGGGGCCAACGTCCTGACTTTC. Using reference TRBV7-2 and TRBJ2-6 for the parts outside the CDR3, the full variable domain is GAGVSQSPSNKVTEKGKDVELRCDPISGHTALYWYRQSLGQGLEFLIYFQGNSAPDKSGLPSDRFSAERTGGSVSTLTIQRTQQEDSAVYLCASSLESSGANVLTFGAGSRLTVL.

The V call is TRBV11-3, the J call TRBJ2-1; D perhaps matches TRBD1 (7 bases). Trimming took 5 bases from V and 6 from J, leaving 17 bases between them. The CDR3 has 15 residues. Germline V lookup: CDR1 SGHNT, CDR2 YENEEA. The CDR3 spells CASSLEGATSNEQFF. The CDR3 coding sequence is TGTGCCAGCAGCCTGGAGGGGGCTACGAGCAATGAGCAGTTCTTC.

The chain is built from TRBV6-5 and TRBJ1-2; 7 positions match TRBD1. Germline lookup yields CDR1 MNHEY and CDR2 SVGAGI. This CDR3 contains 15 residues. V gave up 2 bases and J gave up 4 bases; unmatched junction bases: 7. In nucleotides, the CDR3 is TGTGCCAGCAGTTACCCGCGACAGGGCTTCTATGGCTACACCTTC. Translation gives CASSYPRQGFYGYTF.

The table lists this clone with a count of one. V and J are TRBV7-9 and TRBJ2-3; 9 bases match TRBD1. The CDR3 runs to 16 residues. Trimming took 5 bases from V and 1 from J; bases not matched to a gene: 7. Looked up from germline, CDR1 is SEHNR and CDR2 is FQNEAQ (reference sequence). CDR3 amino acids: CASSNEQGAGTDTQYF. The CDR3 DNA reads TGTGCCAGCAGCAACGAACAGGGGGCCGGCACAGATACGCAGTATTTT.

The chain joins TRBV7-9 to TRBJ2-5, with a weak D call TRBD2 (6 bases). CDR3 length equals 18 residues. Germline CDR1 reads SEHNR; CDR2 reads FQNEAQ (reference sequence). Trimming left V 4 bases short and J 5 bases short, with 26 bases between. Written as DNA, the CDR3 is TGTGCCAGCAGCTCCCTCCGCTTGTTAGGGAGGAGGTTGGAGACCCAGTACTTC. It is translated as CASSSLRLLGRRLETQYF. Supplemented by reference TRBV7-9 and TRBJ2-5, the full variable domain reads DTGVSQNPRHKITKRGQNVTFRCDPISEHNRLYWYRQTLGQGPEFLTYFQNEAQLEKSRLLSDRFSAERPKGSFSTLEIQRTEQGDSAMYLCASSSLRLLGRRLETQYFGPGTRLLVL.

The V call is TRBV2, the J call TRBJ2-2, with a weak D call TRBD2 (7 bases). The germline gives CDR1 SNHLY, CDR2 FYNNEI. With 1 base removed from V and 5 bases from J, the gap between germline ends came to 14 bases. The CDR3 is made up of 16 amino acids. This CDR3 is CASSEGGREYTGELFF. CDR3 DNA sequence: TGTGCCAGCAGTGAAGGGGGGCGGGAGTATACCGGGGAGCTGTTTTTT.

V usage is TRBV7-2 and J usage is TRBJ2-7; TRBD2 matches at 10 bases. J gave up 3 bases and V 4 bases, and 0 bases lay outside the gene matches. Germline assignment: CDR1 SGHTA and CDR2 FQGNSA. The CDR3 is 13 residues long. The CDR3: CASSWTSGYEQYF. CDR3 coding DNA: TGTGCCAGCAGCTGGACTAGCGGCTACGAGCAGTACTTC.

The V call is TRBV28, the J call TRBJ2-1; 10 positions match TRBD2. The V gene's germline CDR1 is MDHEN and CDR2 SYDVKM. Trimming removed 0 bases from V and 7 bases from J; junction bases left unmatched: 6. This CDR3 has 16 residues. The CDR3 sequence: CASSLWPSGGKNEQFF. CDR3 DNA sequence: TGTGCCAGCAGTTTATGGCCTAGCGGGGGAAAAAATGAGCAGTTCTTC.

The rearrangement joins TRBV18 to TRBJ2-2, with D maybe TRBD1 (5 bases). The germline CDR1 and CDR2 sequences are KGHSH and LQKENI. Trimming pared 2 bases from V and 7 bases from J, leaving 14 bases between. This CDR3 is 15 amino acids long. DNA of the CDR3: TGTGCCAGCTCACCAGGTTTAGGGGCTGTCGGGGAGCTGTTTTTT. Residues: CASSPGLGAVGELFF.

The J gene is TRBJ2-7, the V gene TRBV2; 7 bases are shared with TRBD1. The V gene end was trimmed by 10 bases and the J gene end by 6 bases; junction bases not matched to a gene: 18. Germline CDR1 is SNHLY and CDR2 is FYNNEI. The CDR3 is 15 residues long. DNA for the CDR3: TGTGCCAACAACCGACAGGGATCGACAGAGCGCGAGCAGTACTTC. Residues: CANNRQGSTEREQYF.

The rearrangement joins TRBV19 to TRBJ1-1; 7 bases are a match to TRBD1. J lost 4 bases, V lost 7 bases, and 6 bases had no gene match. Germline V gene lookup returns CDR1 LNHDA and CDR2 SQIVND (reference sequence). This CDR3 comprises 13 residues. CDR3 coding DNA: TGTGCCAGTATATTACAGGGGAGCACTGAAGCTTTCTTT. Its protein is CASILQGSTEAFF.